This T cell receptor beta chain was captured in a study of blood T cell repertoires in COVID-19. Study-wide context: COVID-19 samples, acute and convalescent, were from the United States, Italy and Spain. PBMCs, B-cell-depleted T cells, or T cells were the source of the cDNA or gDNA that made up the material.

CDR3 length: 15 residues. V lost 5 bases to trimming and J lost 0 bases; unmatched junction nucleotides: 4. CDR1 and CDR2 (germline): MNHEY, SVGEGT. In the original workflow: Scientists estimated how many nucleated cells there were by amplifying reference gene primers. Only in-frame clones appear in the TCRdb table, and some are missing; sequencing was by immunoSEQ multiplex PCR. D and trimming were read from the DNA, whereas the V and J calls and clone size are those reported in that table. The sample gives 24,000 or so clones, over 75% of which show up once; around 18% is in the top ten. The chain links TRBV6-2 or TRBV6-3 to TRBJ2-3, with TRBD1 matching 8 bases. The sequence was collected from an elderly woman with acute or convalescent COVID-19. The sequenced sample was peripheral blood. The CDR3 bases are TGTGCCAGCAGTCCCGGACAGGGTAGCACAGATACGCAGTATTTT. It specifies CASSPGQGSTDTQYF.